This TCR beta chain was observed in a study of vaccination effects on CD4 cells after COVID-19. Across the whole study: Median timing of post-vaccine samples was 72 days after the second dose. Study-level results: Late in the post-vaccination period, infection-induced and vaccine-induced clones underwent marked clonal contraction. The study found that only 1 of 255 vaccine-induced clones from healthy vaccinees cross-reacted with common cold coronaviruses.

On this clone: Its antigen is as yet unknown.

Before sequencing, viral peptide pools were used by the ViraFEST assay to expand antigen-specific CD4+ T cells. Following an approximately 9-day culture, CD4+ T cells were purified. Participants received two doses of either the BNT162b2 or mRNA-1273 vaccine. The authors exchanged half the medium for IL-2 medium on days 3 and 7. Sequenced by immunoSEQ multiplex PCR; TCRdb stores in-frame clones only, minus some. The data contain over 50,000 clones, approximately 73% of them seen just once; the ten biggest clones take up roughly 1.2%. The TCR was taken from a human donor who received a COVID-19 vaccine. Sequences were derived from CD4+ T cells from PBMCs cultured with HCoV-229E spike peptides, sampled after COVID-19 vaccination.

CDR3 sequence: CASSVPGANVLTF. The CDR3 nucleotides read TGTGCCAGCAGCGTCCCTGGGGCCAACGTCCTGACTTTC. This chain links TRBV5-6 with TRBJ2-6; D uncertain. The CDR3 is 13 residues long. CDR1 SGHDT and CDR2 YYEEEE come from the germline V gene. V gave up 4 bases and J gave up 2 bases, with 4 bases separating them.